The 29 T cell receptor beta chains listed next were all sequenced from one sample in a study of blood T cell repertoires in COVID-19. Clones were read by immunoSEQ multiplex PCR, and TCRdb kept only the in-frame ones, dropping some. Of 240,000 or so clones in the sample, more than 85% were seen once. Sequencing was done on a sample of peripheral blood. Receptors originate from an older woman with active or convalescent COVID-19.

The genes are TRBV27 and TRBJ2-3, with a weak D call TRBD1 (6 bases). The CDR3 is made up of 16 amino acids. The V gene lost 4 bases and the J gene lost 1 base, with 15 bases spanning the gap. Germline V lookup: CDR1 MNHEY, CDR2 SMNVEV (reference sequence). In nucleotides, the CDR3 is TGTGCCAGCAGTTCCCCCTACAGGGACCGCACAGATACGCAGTATTTT. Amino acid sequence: CASSSPYRDRTDTQYF.

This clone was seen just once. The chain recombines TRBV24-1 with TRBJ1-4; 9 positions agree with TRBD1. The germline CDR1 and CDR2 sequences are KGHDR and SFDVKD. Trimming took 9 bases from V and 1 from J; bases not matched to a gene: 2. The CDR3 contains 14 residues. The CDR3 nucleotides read TGTGCCACCTCGGACAGGGGAACTAATGAAAAACTGTTTTTT. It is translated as CATSDRGTNEKLFF.

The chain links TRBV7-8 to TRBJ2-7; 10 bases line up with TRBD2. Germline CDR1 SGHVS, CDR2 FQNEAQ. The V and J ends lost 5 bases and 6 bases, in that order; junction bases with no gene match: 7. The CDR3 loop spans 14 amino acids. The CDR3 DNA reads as TGTGCCAGCAGCAAACGGACTAGCGGAGGCGAGCAGTACTTC. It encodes CASSKRTSGGEQYF. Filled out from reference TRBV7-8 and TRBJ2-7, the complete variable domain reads GAGVSQSPRYKVAKRGQDVALRCDPISGHVSLFWYQQALGQGPEFLTYFQNEAQLDKSGLPSDRFFAERPEGSVSTLKIQRTQQEDSAVYLCASSKRTSGGEQYFGPGTRLTVT.

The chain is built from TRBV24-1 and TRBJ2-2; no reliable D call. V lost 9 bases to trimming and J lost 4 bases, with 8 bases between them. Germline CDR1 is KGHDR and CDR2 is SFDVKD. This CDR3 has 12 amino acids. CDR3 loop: CATARLTGELFF. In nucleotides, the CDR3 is TGTGCCACCGCTAGACTCACCGGGGAGCTGTTTTTT.

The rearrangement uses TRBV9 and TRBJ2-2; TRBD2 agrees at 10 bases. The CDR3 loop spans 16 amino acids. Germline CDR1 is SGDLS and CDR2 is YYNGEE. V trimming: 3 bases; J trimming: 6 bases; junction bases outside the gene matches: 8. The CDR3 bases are TGTGCCAGCAGCGGGCTCACTAGCGGGGCGGCCGGGGAGCTGTTTTTT. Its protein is CASSGLTSGAAGELFF.

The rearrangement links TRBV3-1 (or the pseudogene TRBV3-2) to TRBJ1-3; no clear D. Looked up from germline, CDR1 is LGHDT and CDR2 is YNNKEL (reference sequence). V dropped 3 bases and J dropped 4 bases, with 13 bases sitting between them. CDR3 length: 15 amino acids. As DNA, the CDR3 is TGTGCCAGCAGCCACTGGGAGGCGGCAGGAAACACCATATATTTT. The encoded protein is CASSHWEAAGNTIYF.

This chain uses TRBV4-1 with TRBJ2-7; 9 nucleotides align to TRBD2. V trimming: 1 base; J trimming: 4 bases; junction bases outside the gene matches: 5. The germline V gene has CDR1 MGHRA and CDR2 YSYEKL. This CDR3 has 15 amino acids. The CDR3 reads CASSQGLAGQYEQYF. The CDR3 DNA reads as TGCGCCAGCAGCCAAGGTCTAGCGGGACAGTACGAGCAGTACTTC.

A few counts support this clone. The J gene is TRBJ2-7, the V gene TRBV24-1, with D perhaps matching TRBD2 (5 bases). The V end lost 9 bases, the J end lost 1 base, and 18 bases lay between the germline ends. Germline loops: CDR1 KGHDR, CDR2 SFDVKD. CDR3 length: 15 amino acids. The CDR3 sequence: CATPPDFGSSYEQYF. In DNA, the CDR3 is TGTGCCACCCCGCCGGACTTTGGGAGTTCCTACGAGCAGTACTTC.

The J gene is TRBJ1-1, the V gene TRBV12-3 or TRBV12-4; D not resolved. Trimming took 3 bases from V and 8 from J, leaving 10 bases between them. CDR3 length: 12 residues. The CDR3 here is CASSFPGGEAFF. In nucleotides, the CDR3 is TGTGCCAGCAGTTTCCCGGGAGGAGAAGCTTTCTTT.

DNA of the CDR3: TGTGCCAGCTCACCGCTTCAACGCGGGCCTGGGGCCAACGTCCTGACTTTC. It codes for CASSPLQRGPGANVLTF. This chain links TRBV18 with TRBJ2-6; a weak D match, TRBD2 (5 bases). In germline, CDR1 is KGHSH, CDR2 LQKENI. The CDR3 totals 17 residues. The ends were cut back, 3 bases at V and 2 bases at J, with 14 bases in the middle.

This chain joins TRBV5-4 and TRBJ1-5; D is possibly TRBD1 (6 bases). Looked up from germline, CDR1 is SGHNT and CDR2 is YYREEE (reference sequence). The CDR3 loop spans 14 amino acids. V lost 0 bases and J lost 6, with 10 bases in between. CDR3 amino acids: CASSLDVGGQPQHF. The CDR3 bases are TGTGCCAGCAGCTTGGACGTAGGGGGTCAGCCCCAGCATTTT.

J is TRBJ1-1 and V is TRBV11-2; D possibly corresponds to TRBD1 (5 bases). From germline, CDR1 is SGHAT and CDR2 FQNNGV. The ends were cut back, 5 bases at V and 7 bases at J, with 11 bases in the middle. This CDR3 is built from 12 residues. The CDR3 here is CASSLGGLEAFF. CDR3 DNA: TGTGCCAGCAGCCTGGGGGGACTTGAAGCTTTCTTT. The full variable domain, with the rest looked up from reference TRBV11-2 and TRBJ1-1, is EAGVAQSPRYKIIEKRQSVAFWCNPISGHATLYWYQQILGQGPKLLIQFQNNGVVDDSQLPKDRFSAERLKGVDSTLKIQPAKLEDSAVYLCASSLGGLEAFFGQGTRLTVV.

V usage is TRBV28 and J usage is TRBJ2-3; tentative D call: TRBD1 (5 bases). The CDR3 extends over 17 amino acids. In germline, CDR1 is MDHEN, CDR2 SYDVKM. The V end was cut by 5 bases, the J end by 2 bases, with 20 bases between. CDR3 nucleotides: TGTGCCAGCAGTACCCCGGGTGGGGCAGAAGACACAGATACGCAGTATTTT. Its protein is CASSTPGGAEDTDTQYF.

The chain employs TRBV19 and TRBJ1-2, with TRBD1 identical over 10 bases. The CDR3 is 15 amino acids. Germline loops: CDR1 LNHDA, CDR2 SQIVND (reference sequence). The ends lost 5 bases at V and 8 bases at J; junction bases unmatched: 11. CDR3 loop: CASSGRDRGLTGYTF. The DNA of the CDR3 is TGTGCCAGTAGTGGCAGAGACAGGGGGCTTACGGGCTACACCTTC. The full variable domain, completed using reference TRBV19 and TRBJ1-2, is DGGITQSPKYLFRKEGQNVTLSCEQNLNHDAMYWYRQDPGQGLRLIYYSQIVNDFQKGDIAEGYSVSREKKESFPLTVTSAQKNPTAFYLCASSGRDRGLTGYTFGSGTRLTVV.

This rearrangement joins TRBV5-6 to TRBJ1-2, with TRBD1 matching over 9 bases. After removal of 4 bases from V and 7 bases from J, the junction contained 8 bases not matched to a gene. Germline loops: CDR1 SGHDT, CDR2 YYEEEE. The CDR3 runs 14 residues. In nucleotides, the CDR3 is TGTGCCAGCAGCCTACCACAGGGGGCGAGTGGCTACACCTTC. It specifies CASSLPQGASGYTF.

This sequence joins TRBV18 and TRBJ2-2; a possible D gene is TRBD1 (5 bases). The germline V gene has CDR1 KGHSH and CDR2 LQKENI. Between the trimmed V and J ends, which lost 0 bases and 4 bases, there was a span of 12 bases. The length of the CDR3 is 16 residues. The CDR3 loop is CASSPPGLTSTGELFF. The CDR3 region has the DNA TGTGCCAGCTCACCACCGGGGCTAACAAGCACCGGGGAGCTGTTTTTT.

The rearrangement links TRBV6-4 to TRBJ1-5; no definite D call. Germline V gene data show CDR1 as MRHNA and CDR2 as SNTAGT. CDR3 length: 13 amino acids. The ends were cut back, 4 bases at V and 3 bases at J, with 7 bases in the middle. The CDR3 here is CASSAEANQPQHF. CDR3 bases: TGTGCCAGCAGTGCTGAAGCCAATCAGCCCCAGCATTTT.

Written as DNA, the CDR3 is TGTGCCAGCTCACTCTATTCGGGACAGGGGGGATCTGGCTACACCTTC. This codes for CASSLYSGQGGSGYTF. This chain links TRBV18 with TRBJ1-2; 11 nucleotides agree with TRBD1. CDR3 length equals 16 residues. Germline CDR1 and CDR2: KGHSH and LQKENI. J gave up 7 bases and V 4 bases, and 11 bases lay outside the gene matches.

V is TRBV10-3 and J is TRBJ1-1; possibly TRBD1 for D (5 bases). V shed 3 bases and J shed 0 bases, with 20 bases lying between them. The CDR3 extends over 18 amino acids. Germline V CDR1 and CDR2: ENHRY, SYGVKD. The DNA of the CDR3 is TGTGCCATCAGTGACCGAAGCATGAATCGACAGATGAACACTGAAGCTTTCTTT. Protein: CAISDRSMNRQMNTEAFF.

The CDR3 loop reads CASSHRTGEAFF. The CDR3 DNA follows: TGCGCCAGCAGCCATAGGACGGGGGAAGCTTTCTTT. The rearrangement links TRBV4-3 to TRBJ1-1; D gene ambiguous. CDR1 is LGHNA and CDR2 is YSLEER in the germline V gene. V gave up 3 bases and J gave up 8 bases, with 10 bases separating them. This CDR3 comprises 12 residues.

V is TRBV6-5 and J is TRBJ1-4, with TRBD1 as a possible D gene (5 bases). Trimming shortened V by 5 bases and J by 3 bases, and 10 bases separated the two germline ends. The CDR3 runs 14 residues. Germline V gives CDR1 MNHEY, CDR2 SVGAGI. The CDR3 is CASSPGPANEKLFF. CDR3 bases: TGTGCCAGCAGTCCAGGGCCAGCTAATGAAAAACTGTTTTTT.

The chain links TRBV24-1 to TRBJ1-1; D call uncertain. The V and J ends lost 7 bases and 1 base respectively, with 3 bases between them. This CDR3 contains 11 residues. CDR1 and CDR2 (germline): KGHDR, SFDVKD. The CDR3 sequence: CATSQNTEAFF. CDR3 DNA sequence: TGTGCCACCAGCCAGAACACTGAAGCTTTCTTT.

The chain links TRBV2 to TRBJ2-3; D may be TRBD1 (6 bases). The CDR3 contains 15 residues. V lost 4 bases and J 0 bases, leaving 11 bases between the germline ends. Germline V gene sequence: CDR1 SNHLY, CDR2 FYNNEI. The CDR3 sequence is CASSALGASTDTQYF. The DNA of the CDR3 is TGTGCCAGCAGTGCCCTGGGGGCTAGCACAGATACGCAGTATTTT.

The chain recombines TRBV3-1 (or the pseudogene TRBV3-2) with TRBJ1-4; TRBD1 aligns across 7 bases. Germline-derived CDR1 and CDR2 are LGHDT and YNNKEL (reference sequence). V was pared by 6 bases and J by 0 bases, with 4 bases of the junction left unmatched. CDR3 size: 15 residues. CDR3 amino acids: CASSFGTATNEKLFF. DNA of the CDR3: TGTGCCAGCAGTTTCGGGACAGCAACTAATGAAAAACTGTTTTTT.

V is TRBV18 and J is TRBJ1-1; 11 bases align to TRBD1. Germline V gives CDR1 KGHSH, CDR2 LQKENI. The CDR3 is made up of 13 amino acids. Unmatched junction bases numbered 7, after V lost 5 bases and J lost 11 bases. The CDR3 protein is CASSMGQGGDAFF. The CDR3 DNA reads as TGTGCCAGCTCAATGGGACAGGGGGGCGACGCTTTCTTT.

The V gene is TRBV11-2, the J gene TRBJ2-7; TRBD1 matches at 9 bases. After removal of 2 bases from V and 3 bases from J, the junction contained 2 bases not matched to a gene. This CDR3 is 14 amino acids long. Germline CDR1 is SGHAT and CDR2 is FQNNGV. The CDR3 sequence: CASSLSGQGYEQYF. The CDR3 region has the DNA TGTGCCAGCAGCTTATCGGGACAGGGCTACGAGCAGTACTTC. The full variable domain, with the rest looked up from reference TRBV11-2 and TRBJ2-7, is EAGVAQSPRYKIIEKRQSVAFWCNPISGHATLYWYQQILGQGPKLLIQFQNNGVVDDSQLPKDRFSAERLKGVDSTLKIQPAKLEDSAVYLCASSLSGQGYEQYFGPGTRLTVT.

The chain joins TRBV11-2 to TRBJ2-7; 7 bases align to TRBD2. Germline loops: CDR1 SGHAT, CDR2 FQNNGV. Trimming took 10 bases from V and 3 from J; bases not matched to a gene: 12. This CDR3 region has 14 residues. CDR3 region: CATRGGELYYEQYF. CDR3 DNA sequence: TGTGCCACCCGTGGGGGGGAACTCTACTACGAGCAGTACTTC.

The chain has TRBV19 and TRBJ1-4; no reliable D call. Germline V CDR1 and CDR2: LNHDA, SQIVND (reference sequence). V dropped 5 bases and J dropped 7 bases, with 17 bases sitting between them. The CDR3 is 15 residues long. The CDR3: CASSHIQPESEKLFF. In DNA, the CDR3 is TGTGCCAGTAGTCACATACAGCCCGAGAGTGAAAAACTGTTTTTT.

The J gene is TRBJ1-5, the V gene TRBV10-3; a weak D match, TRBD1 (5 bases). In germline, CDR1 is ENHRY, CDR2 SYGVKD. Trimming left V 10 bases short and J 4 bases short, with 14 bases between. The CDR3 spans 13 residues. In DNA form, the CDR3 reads TGTGCCACCCAGGCGGGGGTTAATCAGCCCCAGCATTTT. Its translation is CATQAGVNQPQHF.